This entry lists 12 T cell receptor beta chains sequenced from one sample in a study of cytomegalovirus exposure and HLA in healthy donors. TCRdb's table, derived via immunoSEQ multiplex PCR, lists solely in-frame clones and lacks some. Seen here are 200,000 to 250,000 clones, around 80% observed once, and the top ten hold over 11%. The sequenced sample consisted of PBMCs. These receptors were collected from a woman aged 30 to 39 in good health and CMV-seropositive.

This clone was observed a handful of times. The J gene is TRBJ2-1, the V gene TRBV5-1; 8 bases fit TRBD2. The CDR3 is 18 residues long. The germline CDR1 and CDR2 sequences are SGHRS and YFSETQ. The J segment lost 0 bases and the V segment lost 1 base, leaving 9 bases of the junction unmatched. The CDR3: CASSLQRGRVVSYNEQFF. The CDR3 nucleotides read TGCGCCAGCAGCTTGCAGCGGGGGCGGGTTGTCTCCTACAATGAGCAGTTCTTC.

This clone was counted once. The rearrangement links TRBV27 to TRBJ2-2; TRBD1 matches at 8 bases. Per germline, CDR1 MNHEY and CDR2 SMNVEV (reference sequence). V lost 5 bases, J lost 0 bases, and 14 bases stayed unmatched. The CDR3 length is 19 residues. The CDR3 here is CASSLRTGIHYANTGELFF. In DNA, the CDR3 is TGTGCCAGCAGTCTTCGGACAGGGATACATTACGCGAACACCGGGGAGCTGTTTTTT.

This chain's CDR3 is CASSFVSGSSYEQYF. Here the CDR3 DNA reads TGTGCCAGCAGCTTTGTGTCAGGTTCCTCCTACGAGCAGTACTTC. The V and J genes are TRBV11-2 and TRBJ2-7; D is unclear. The CDR3 is 15 residues long. The ends were cut back, 3 bases at V and 0 bases at J, with 12 bases in the middle. Germline CDR1 is SGHAT and CDR2 is FQNNGV.

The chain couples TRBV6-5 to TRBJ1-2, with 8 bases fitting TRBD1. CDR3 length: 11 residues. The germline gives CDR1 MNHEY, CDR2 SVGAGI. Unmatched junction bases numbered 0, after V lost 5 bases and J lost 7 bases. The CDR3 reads CASSQGAGYTF. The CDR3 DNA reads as TGTGCCAGCAGTCAGGGGGCTGGCTACACCTTC.

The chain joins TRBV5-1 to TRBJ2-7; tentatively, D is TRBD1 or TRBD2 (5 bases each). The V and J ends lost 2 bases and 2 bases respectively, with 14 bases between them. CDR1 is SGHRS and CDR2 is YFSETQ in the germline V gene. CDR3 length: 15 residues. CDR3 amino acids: CASSFLGLGAYEQYF. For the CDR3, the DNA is TGCGCCAGCAGCTTTCTCGGTCTGGGGGCCTACGAGCAGTACTTC.

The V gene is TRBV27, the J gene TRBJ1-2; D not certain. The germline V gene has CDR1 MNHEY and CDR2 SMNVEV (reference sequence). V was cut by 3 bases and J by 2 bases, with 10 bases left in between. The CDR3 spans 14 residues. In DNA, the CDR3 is TGTGCCAGCAGTTTGTCAGCGAACAACTATGGCTACACCTTC. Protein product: CASSLSANNYGYTF.

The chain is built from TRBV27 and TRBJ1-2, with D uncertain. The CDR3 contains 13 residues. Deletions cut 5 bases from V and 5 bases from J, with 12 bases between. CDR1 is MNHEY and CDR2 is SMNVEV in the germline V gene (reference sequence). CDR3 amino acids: CASSVGGRYGYTF. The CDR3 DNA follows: TGTGCCAGCAGTGTAGGCGGTCGTTATGGCTACACCTTC.

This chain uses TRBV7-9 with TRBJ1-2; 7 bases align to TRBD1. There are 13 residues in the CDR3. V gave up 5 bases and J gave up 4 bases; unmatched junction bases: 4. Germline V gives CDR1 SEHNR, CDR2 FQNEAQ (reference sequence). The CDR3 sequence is CASSQGQSYGYTF. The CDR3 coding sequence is TGTGCCAGCAGCCAGGGACAGAGCTATGGCTACACCTTC. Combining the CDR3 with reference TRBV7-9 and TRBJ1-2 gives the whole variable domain DTGVSQNPRHKITKRGQNVTFRCDPISEHNRLYWYRQTLGQGPEFLTYFQNEAQLEKSRLLSDRFSAERPKGSFSTLEIQRTEQGDSAMYLCASSQGQSYGYTFGSGTRLTVV.

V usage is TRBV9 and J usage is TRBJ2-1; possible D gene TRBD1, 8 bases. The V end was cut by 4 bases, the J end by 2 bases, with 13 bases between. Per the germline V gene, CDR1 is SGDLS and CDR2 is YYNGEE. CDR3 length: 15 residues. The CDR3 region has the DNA TGTGCCAGCAGCCCCACAGGGGGGGCCTACAATGAGCAGTTCTTC. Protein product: CASSPTGGAYNEQFF.

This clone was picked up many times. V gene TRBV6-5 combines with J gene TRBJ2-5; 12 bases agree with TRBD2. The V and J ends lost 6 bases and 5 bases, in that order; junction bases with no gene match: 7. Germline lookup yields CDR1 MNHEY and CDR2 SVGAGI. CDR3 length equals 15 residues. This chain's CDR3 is CASRETSGRFETQYF. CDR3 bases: TGTGCCAGCAGGGAGACTAGCGGGAGATTTGAGACCCAGTACTTC.

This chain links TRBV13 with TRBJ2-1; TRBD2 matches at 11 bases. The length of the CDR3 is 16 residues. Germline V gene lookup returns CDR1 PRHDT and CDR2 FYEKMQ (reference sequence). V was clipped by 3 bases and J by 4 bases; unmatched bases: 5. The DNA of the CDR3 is TGTGCCAGCAGCTTCGCGGGACTAGCGGCTTACAATGAGCAGTTCTTC. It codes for CASSFAGLAAYNEQFF.

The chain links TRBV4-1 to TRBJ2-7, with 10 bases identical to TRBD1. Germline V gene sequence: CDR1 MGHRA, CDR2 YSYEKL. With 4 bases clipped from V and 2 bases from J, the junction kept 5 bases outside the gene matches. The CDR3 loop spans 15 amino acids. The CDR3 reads CASSREGTGAYEQYF. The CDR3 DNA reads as TGCGCCAGCAGCCGGGAAGGGACAGGGGCCTACGAGCAGTACTTC.